Listed below are T cell receptor beta chains from one sample, sequenced in a study of technical replicates of blood from several donors. Profiling relied on immunoSEQ multiplex PCR, and the TCRdb table lists in-frame clones only, not all of them. The top ten hold 0.25% to 0.35% of the sample, which has 75,000 to 100,000 clones, under 95% seen once. Sequenced input: T cells isolated from PBMCs. These TCRs come from a human donor in good health. The CDR3 runs from the conserved cysteine through the conserved F or W. Each record gives: V gene, clone size, D gene, J gene, CDR3 protein, CDR3 DNA. A D gene is named only where the DNA matches it firmly. Where a row states a size, it is once, few, many or the class of an expanded clone; other rows omit it.

TRBV5-4	.	.	TRBJ2-5	CASSLLETQYF	TGTGCCAGCAGCTTGCTTGAGACCCAGTACTTC
TRBV23-1	.	.	TRBJ1-4	CASSQMGGAEKLFF	TGCGCCAGCAGTCAGATGGGAGGAGCTGAAAAACTGTTTTTT
TRBV7-2	.	.	TRBJ2-7	CASSLGLFSEESEQYF	TGTGCCAGCAGCTTAGGCCTTTTCTCGGAGGAATCCGAGCAGTACTTC
TRBV7-9	.	.	TRBJ1-5	CASSLEGGSNQPQHF	TGTGCCAGCAGCTTAGAGGGGGGGAGCAATCAGCCCCAGCATTTT
TRBV19	.	.	TRBJ1-1	CASSWATSEAFF	TGTGCCAGTAGTTGGGCAACCTCCGAAGCTTTCTTT
TRBV7-9	.	.	TRBJ2-1	CASSPGGDNEQFF	TGTGCCAGCAGCCCCGGGGGAGACAATGAGCAGTTCTTC
TRBV5-1	.	.	TRBJ2-6	CASSLTGSGANVLTF	TGCGCCAGCAGCTTGACCGGCTCTGGGGCCAACGTCCTGACTTTC
TRBV10-1	.	.	TRBJ2-1	CASSSRTNNEQFF	TGCGCCAGCAGTAGCCGGACTAATAATGAGCAGTTCTTC
TRBV9	once	.	TRBJ2-7	CASSATGLTWDEQYF	TGTGCCAGCAGCGCCACAGGTCTAACTTGGGACGAGCAGTACTTC
TRBV29-1	.	.	TRBJ2-5	CSVDWGSLGTQYF	TGCAGCGTTGATTGGGGCAGTTTGGGCACCCAGTACTTC
TRBV11-3	.	TRBD2	TRBJ2-2	CASSLVLAGVSAGELFF	TGTGCCAGCAGCTTAGTACTAGCGGGAGTTTCGGCCGGGGAGCTGTTTTTT
TRBV5-1	.	TRBD2	TRBJ2-7	CASSSVSGRREAAYEQYF	TGCGCCAGCAGCTCCGTTTCGGGTAGGCGGGAGGCCGCCTACGAGCAGTACTTC
TRBV2	.	TRBD1	TRBJ2-7	CASSPTQGADEQYF	TGTGCCAGCAGTCCAACACAGGGGGCAGACGAGCAGTACTTC